This record covers a single T cell receptor beta chain. In the original analysis: From reference gene primer amplification, estimates of nucleated cell counts were derived. Clones were read by immunoSEQ multiplex PCR, and TCRdb kept only the in-frame ones, dropping some. V, J and clone size were drawn from that table, and D and trimming were deduced from the DNA. Altogether about 270,000 clones are present, around nine tenths being singletons, with the ten largest covering around 2%. The data derive from a study of blood T cell repertoires in COVID-19. For the study at large: Two negative PCRs, clearance, or symptom resolution had been documented for recovered Cohort 3 donors.

This receptor was obtained from a woman aged 60-75 years in a cohort exposed to, infected with or recovered from COVID-19 (not recorded which). What was sequenced was PBMCs or T cells enriched from blood (not recorded which).

Here the CDR3 reads CASSLADRDYNEQFF. As DNA, the CDR3 is TGCGCCAGCAGCCTAGCGGACCGAGACTACAATGAGCAGTTCTTC. The J gene is TRBJ2-1, the V gene TRBV4-1, with D possibly matching TRBD2 (6 bases). V was cut by 4 bases and J by 3 bases, with 13 bases left in between. The CDR3 loop spans 15 amino acids. Germline-derived CDR1 and CDR2 are MGHRA and YSYEKL.